These 2 T cell receptor beta chains came from one sample sequenced in a study of tumor and adjacent non-tumor tissue in lung cancer. Three rounds of nested PCR, following a modified ARM-PCR protocol, produced the TCRbeta library. TCRdb redid the calling of the multiplex PCR reads with MiXCR, one entry per CDR3 protein. Of some 100,000 distinct CDR3 sequences listed, 65% are singletons. This sample's RNA came from whole unsorted tissue. This non-tumor lung sample came from over 3 cm beyond the tumor edge. The sequenced sample consisted of distant non-tumor lung tissue. Receptors were obtained from a man aged 25-40 years with non-small cell lung cancer.

For this clonotype: Since no conserved phenylalanine or tryptophan closes the CDR3, a read error is the likely cause. The chain has TRBV20-1 and TRBJ2-5, with D unresolved. This CDR3 has 13 amino acids. Germline CDR1 and CDR2: DFQATT and SNEGSKA (reference sequence). The CDR3 nucleotides are TGTAGTGCTGTGACTCTCTTGCTGGAGACCCAGTACTAC. Its translation is CSAVTLLLETQYY.

About this clonotype: A read error may explain this, as a much larger clone is one base away. The chain recombines TRBV12-3 or TRBV12-4 with TRBJ1-5, with no clear D. V lost 2 bases and J lost 4, with 6 bases in between. This CDR3 contains 13 residues. CDR3 protein: CASSLWWNQPQHF. CDR3 DNA sequence: TGTGCCAGCAGTTTATGGTGGAATCAGCCCCAGCATTTT.